Listed below are T cell receptor beta chains from one sample, sequenced in a study of cytomegalovirus exposure and HLA in healthy donors. Sequencing used immunoSEQ multiplex PCR; TCRdb keeps in-frame clones, though not all of them. The sample includes some 130,000 clones, 80% seen only once; the top ten take 2.2%. The sample comprised PBMCs. Receptors originate from a man aged 25-45 years in good health and CMV-seronegative. Both conserved end residues are part of each CDR3. The D gene is left open where the match is weak. Not all rows give a size; the values are once, few, many and, for expanded clones, a class.

V,size,D,length,J,CDR3,DNA
TRBV6-1,NA,NA,14,TRBJ2-3,CASSEMVAKDTQYF,TGTGCCAGCAGTGAAATGGTAGCGAAGGATACGCAGTATTTT
TRBV18,NA,TRBD1,15,TRBJ1-4,CASSPKGALNEKLFF,TGTGCCAGCTCACCAAAGGGGGCCCTAAATGAAAAACTGTTTTTT
TRBV28,few,TRBD1,19,TRBJ1-2,CASSPFYNRGRRDLRGYTF,TGTGCCAGCAGTCCATTCTATAACAGGGGGCGACGGGATCTCCGCGGCTACACCTTC
TRBV5-6,NA,NA,14,TRBJ1-2,CASSLRWEVYGYTF,TGTGCCAGCAGCTTGAGATGGGAGGTGTATGGCTACACCTTC
TRBV10-3,NA,TRBD2,15,TRBJ2-1,CAISELAGQDNEQFF,TGTGCCATCAGTGAACTAGCGGGGCAAGACAATGAGCAGTTCTTC
TRBV6-5,NA,TRBD2,16,TRBJ2-7,CASIYIVAGGDKEQYF,TGTGCCAGCATTTACATCGTAGCGGGAGGCGACAAGGAGCAGTACTTC
TRBV18,NA,TRBD1,16,TRBJ1-1,CASSPNRDRGNTEAFF,TGTGCCAGCTCACCCAACCGGGACAGGGGAAACACTGAAGCTTTCTTT
TRBV28,NA,NA,14,TRBJ2-5,CASSPRGRQETQYF,TGTGCCAGCAGCCCCAGGGGAAGGCAAGAGACCCAGTACTTC
TRBV7-8,NA,NA,13,TRBJ2-3,CASREEGPHTQYF,TGTGCCAGCAGGGAGGAGGGTCCTCATACGCAGTATTTT
TRBV2,NA,NA,14,TRBJ1-6,CASLAQVRDSPLHF,TGTGCCAGCCTCGCACAAGTGAGGGATTCACCCCTCCACTTT
TRBV4-2,NA,TRBD1,17,TRBJ2-1,CASSQLSGTGVHNEQFF,TGTGCCAGCAGCCAACTGTCCGGGACAGGGGTACACAATGAGCAGTTCTTC
TRBV5-4,NA,NA,13,TRBJ2-7,CASRRDSSYEQYF,TGTGCCAGCAGGCGGGACAGCTCCTACGAGCAGTACTTC
TRBV6-1,once,NA,15,TRBJ2-6,CASSEELGGANVLTF,TGTGCCAGCAGTGAAGAACTTGGTGGGGCCAACGTCCTGACTTTC
TRBV4-1,NA,NA,15,TRBJ2-2,CASSQVGANTGELFF,TGCGCCAGCAGCCAAGTCGGAGCTAACACCGGGGAGCTGTTTTTT
TRBV27,NA,NA,13,TRBJ2-2,CASSLQGSGELFF,TGTGCCAGCAGTTTACAGGGCTCCGGGGAGCTGTTTTTT
TRBV7-2,once,TRBD1,16,TRBJ1-4,CASSSARGLRNEKLFF,TGTGCCAGCAGCTCCGCCAGGGGGCTTCGCAATGAAAAACTGTTTTTT
TRBV6-1,NA,NA,15,TRBJ1-4,CASSLDRTTNEKLFF,TGTGCCAGCAGTCTTGACAGAACAACTAATGAAAAACTGTTTTTT
TRBV5-1,once,TRBD1,16,TRBJ1-1,CASSLDRTGPGAEAFF,TGCGCCAGCAGCCTTGACCGGACAGGCCCAGGGGCTGAAGCTTTCTTT
TRBV6-5,NA,NA,14,TRBJ1-3,CASRVQGSGNTIYF,TGTGCCAGCAGGGTACAGGGCTCTGGAAACACCATATATTTT
TRBV5-4,NA,NA,15,TRBJ2-7,CASSLSEGSTYEQYF,TGTGCCAGCAGCTTGTCGGAGGGGAGCACCTACGAGCAGTACTTC
TRBV7-9,NA,TRBD1,15,TRBJ2-7,CASLTPAGQGNEQYF,TGTGCCAGCTTAACCCCCGCCGGACAGGGCAACGAGCAGTACTTC
TRBV9,NA,TRBD1,16,TRBJ1-1,CASSVAGGGLNTEAFF,TGTGCCAGCAGCGTAGCAGGGGGCGGGTTGAACACTGAAGCTTTCTTT
TRBV27,NA,NA,15,TRBJ1-4,CASRWGGQRNEKLFF,TGTGCCAGCAGATGGGGAGGCCAGAGGAATGAAAAACTGTTTTTT
TRBV19,NA,NA,15,TRBJ1-2,CASSTALGPGHGYTF,TGTGCCAGTAGTACGGCGCTCGGGCCAGGGCATGGCTACACCTTC
TRBV6-5,NA,NA,11,TRBJ1-1,CASRQGTEAFF,TGTGCCAGCAGGCAGGGGACTGAAGCTTTCTTT
TRBV19,few,TRBD1,16,TRBJ2-2,CASSIWSGGGTGELFF,TGTGCCAGTAGTATATGGTCAGGGGGCGGGACCGGGGAGCTGTTTTTT
TRBV5-1,few,TRBD1,16,TRBJ2-7,CASSSYRDRGPTEQYF,TGCGCCAGCAGCTCCTACAGGGACAGGGGGCCTACGGAGCAGTACTTC
TRBV2,NA,TRBD1,15,TRBJ1-1,CASIRPGQPNTEAFF,TGTGCCAGCATTCGACCGGGACAGCCGAACACTGAAGCTTTCTTT
TRBV6-5,NA,TRBD2,15,TRBJ2-1,CASSLAGVTYNEQFF,TGTGCCAGCAGCTTAGCGGGAGTGACTTACAATGAGCAGTTCTTC
TRBV27,NA,NA,17,TRBJ2-7,CASSLAYGTGVSYEQYF,TGTGCCAGCAGTTTAGCCTATGGTACGGGGGTCTCCTACGAGCAGTACTTC
TRBV28,NA,TRBD1,14,TRBJ1-4,CASSSGTVVWKLFF,TGTGCCAGCAGTTCCGGGACAGTAGTGTGGAAACTGTTTTTT
TRBV9,NA,TRBD2,16,TRBJ2-1,CASSVMAGGNYNEQFF,TGTGCCAGCAGCGTAATGGCGGGGGGGAACTACAATGAGCAGTTCTTC
TRBV7-8,NA,NA,16,TRBJ2-2,CASSLYRSANTGELFF,TGTGCCAGCAGCCTATATAGATCCGCGAACACCGGGGAGCTGTTTTTT
TRBV5-4,NA,TRBD2,15,TRBJ2-3,CASSPSGVSTDTQYF,TGTGCCAGCAGCCCTAGCGGGGTTAGCACAGATACGCAGTATTTT
TRBV30,NA,TRBD1,14,TRBJ2-7,CAWSSRGLTYEQYF,TGTGCCTGGAGTTCGAGGGGGCTGACCTACGAGCAGTACTTC